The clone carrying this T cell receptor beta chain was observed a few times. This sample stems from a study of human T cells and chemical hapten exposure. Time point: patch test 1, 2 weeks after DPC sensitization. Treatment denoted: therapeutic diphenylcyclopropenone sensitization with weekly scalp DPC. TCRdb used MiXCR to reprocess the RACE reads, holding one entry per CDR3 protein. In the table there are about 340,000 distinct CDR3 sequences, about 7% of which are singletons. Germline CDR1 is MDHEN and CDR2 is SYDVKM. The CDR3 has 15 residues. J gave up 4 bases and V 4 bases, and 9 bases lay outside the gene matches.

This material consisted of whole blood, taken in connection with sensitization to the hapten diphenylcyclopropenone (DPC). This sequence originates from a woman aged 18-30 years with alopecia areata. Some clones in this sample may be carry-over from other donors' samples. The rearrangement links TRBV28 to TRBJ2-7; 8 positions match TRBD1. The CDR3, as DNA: TGTGCCAGCAGTTCAAGGACAGGGTTGAGTTACGAGCAGTACTTC. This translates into CASSSRTGLSYEQYF.